The rows below give T cell receptor beta chains drawn from one sample of a study of Tregs in tolerant kidney transplant recipients. Only in-frame clones appear in the TCRdb table, and some are missing; sequencing was by immunoSEQ multiplex PCR. The data contain over 50,000 clones, more than 70% of them singletons. The sequencing sample was made of CD4+ T cells from blood. The origin of the receptors is a human donor in good health. Each CDR3 is given with its conserved first and last residue. Each record gives: V gene, clone size, J gene, D gene, CDR3 DNA, CDR3 protein. A D gene is named only where the DNA matches it firmly. Clone sizes are given selectively: once, few, many, or a class where the clone is expanded.

>TRBV6-5|.|TRBJ1-5|TRBD1
TGTGCCAGCAGTCCTACAGGGGTCCCCAATCAGCCCCAGCATTTT
CASSPTGVPNQPQHF
>TRBV27|.|TRBJ2-1|.
TGTGCCAGCAGTTTAGTTCCCGGGGGCCGGGTAAGTGAGCAGTTCTTC
CASSLVPGGRVSEQFF
>TRBV11-2|.|TRBJ1-2|TRBD1
TGTGCCAGCAGCCGCGGACAGGGTTATGGCTACACCTTC
CASSRGQGYGYTF
>TRBV15|.|TRBJ2-1|TRBD2
TGTGCCACCAGCAGAGTCGTTGCGGCTAGCGGCAGGAGCTCCTACAATGAGCAGTTCTTC
CATSRVVAASGRSSYNEQFF
>TRBV29-1|few|TRBJ2-2|.
TGCAGCGTTGCCGTAGCGAGCCCCCTAACGAACACCGGGGAGCTGTTTTTT
CSVAVASPLTNTGELFF
>TRBV5-4|once|TRBJ1-6|.
TGTGCCAGCAGCTTGTACGGCAGGGAGAATTCACCCCTCCACTTT
CASSLYGRENSPLHF
>TRBV11-2|.|TRBJ1-3|.
TGTGCCAGCAGCTTAGATCGACAGGCGTGGTCCTCTGGAAACACCATATATTTT
CASSLDRQAWSSGNTIYF
>TRBV6-6|.|TRBJ1-4|.
TGTGCCATCGCGCTTCGCGAAGGTGAAAAACTGTTTTTT
CAIALREGEKLFF
>TRBV2|.|TRBJ2-7|.
TGTGCCAGCAGCGAACGCTTCTTCTACGAGCAGTACTTC
CASSERFFYEQYF
>TRBV29-1|.|TRBJ2-7|.
TGCAGCGTTGATGCAGGACATTACGAGCAGTACTTC
CSVDAGHYEQYF
>TRBV9|.|TRBJ2-1|TRBD2
TGTGCCAGCAGCGCGACGCAGCGGGAAGGGTCCTACAATGAGCAGTTCTTC
CASSATQREGSYNEQFF
>TRBV4-1|.|TRBJ2-1|TRBD2
TGCGCCAGCAGCCGGCTCCCAGCGGGAGGGCAATACAATGAGCAGTTCTTC
CASSRLPAGGQYNEQFF
>TRBV19|.|TRBJ2-7|TRBD2
TGTGCCAGTAGTATGGTACAGGACAGAACCGGGACTAGCGTATACGAGCAGTACTTC
CASSMVQDRTGTSVYEQYF
>TRBV11-2|.|TRBJ2-3|.
TGTGCCAGCAGGCCCGAGAGGTCCCTCACAGATACGCAGTATTTT
CASRPERSLTDTQYF
>TRBV7-2|.|TRBJ1-4|.
TGTGCCAGCAGCCTCAGGGTCGCAGCTAATGAAAAACTGTTTTTT
CASSLRVAANEKLFF
>TRBV2|.|TRBJ2-7|TRBD2
TGTGCCAGCAACAGCGGGGCAGACTACGAGCAGTACTTC
CASNSGADYEQYF
>TRBV4-2|.|TRBJ1-1|.
TGTGCCAGCAGCTTCCGGGGGCCTGAAGCTTTCTTT
CASSFRGPEAFF
>TRBV6-5|once|TRBJ1-1|.
TGTGCCAGCAGTTACGGCAGGTTCGCTGAAGCTTTCTTT
CASSYGRFAEAFF
>TRBV5-5|.|TRBJ2-7|TRBD1
TGTGCCAGCAGCTTGAATCTAATTCGAGCGACAGGGACGGGAGAGCAGTACTTC
CASSLNLIRATGTGEQYF
>TRBV6-4|.|TRBJ2-7|.
TGTGCCAGCAGTGCGACCGGGACAAATTGCTACGAGCAGTACTTC
CASSATGTNCYEQYF
>TRBV5-4|.|TRBJ2-1|.
TGTGCCAGCAGCTTGGATTCCGGGAGTCTGAGTGAGCAGTTCTTC
CASSLDSGSLSEQFF
>TRBV7-2|.|TRBJ2-3|.
TGTGCCAGCAGCTTAAGCCTTGCTGGAGATACGCAGTATTTT
CASSLSLAGDTQYF
>TRBV28|.|TRBJ1-5|.
TGTGCCAGCAGTTTATTATCCCCTACAGGGTCTCAGCCCCAGCATTTT
CASSLLSPTGSQPQHF
>TRBV29-1|.|TRBJ1-2|TRBD1
TGCAGCGTTGCCGTACAGGGGGGGTTTGGCTACACCTTC
CSVAVQGGFGYTF
>TRBV7-2|.|TRBJ2-1|.
TGTGCCAGCAGCTTAGCCCCACGGGCGGAGCAGTTCTTC
CASSLAPRAEQFF
>TRBV15|.|TRBJ2-5|TRBD1
TGTGCCACCAGCAAAAGACAGGGGGTATATTCGAACGGAGAGACCCAGTACTTC
CATSKRQGVYSNGETQYF
>TRBV9|.|TRBJ1-1|.
TGTGCCAGCACCCCACACTCGGTGAACACTGAAGCTTTCTTT
CASTPHSVNTEAFF
>TRBV4-1|once|TRBJ2-1|TRBD1
TGCGCCAGCAGCCAACGGGGCTTTGGGACAGGGCAAGGGTCTTACAATGAGCAGTTCTTC
CASSQRGFGTGQGSYNEQFF
>TRBV10-3|.|TRBJ2-1|.
TGTGCCACCAGCAGGGGACTTTACAATGAGCAGTTCTTC
CATSRGLYNEQFF